The 4 T cell receptor beta chains given below trace back to one sample, sequenced in a study of blood T cell repertoires in COVID-19. The data were produced by immunoSEQ multiplex PCR, yet TCRdb's version contains in-frame clones alone and is incomplete. The sample contains roughly 210,000 clones, around four fifths of which appear only once. Sequencing input: peripheral blood. The receptors stem from a woman older than 75 with COVID-19, enrolled during active disease.

V usage is TRBV7-2 and J usage is TRBJ2-2; TRBD2 is a possible D gene (5 bases). CDR3 size: 15 residues. Trimming left V 5 bases short and J 4 bases short, with 14 bases between. Per germline, CDR1 SGHTA and CDR2 FQGNSA. CDR3 sequence reads: CASSPKSGSTGELFF. The CDR3 nucleotides are TGTGCCAGCAGCCCCAAGTCGGGAAGCACCGGGGAGCTGTTTTTT.

J is TRBJ1-1 and V is TRBV6-5; no clear D gene. Looked up from germline, CDR1 is MNHEY and CDR2 is SVGAGI. This CDR3 comprises 13 residues. V was pared by 6 bases and J by 0 bases, with 8 bases between. The CDR3: CASRSRMNTEAFF. The CDR3 DNA reads as TGTGCCAGCAGGTCCAGGATGAACACTGAAGCTTTCTTT.

About this clone itself: Other DNA sequences from this sample encode an identical CDR3 as well. This sequence joins TRBV9 and TRBJ1-2; D possibly corresponds to TRBD1 (6 bases). CDR1 and CDR2 (germline): SGDLS, YYNGEE. This CDR3 region has 14 residues. The V gene lost 3 bases and the J gene lost 2 bases, with 11 bases spanning the gap. The CDR3 DNA follows: TGTGCCAGCAGCGCTGGGGGCGGCAACTATGGCTACACCTTC. The encoded protein is CASSAGGGNYGYTF.

This rearrangement joins TRBV5-1 to TRBJ2-7; TRBD1 aligns across 7 bases. V lost 1 base, J lost 1 base, and 5 bases stayed unmatched. CDR1 and CDR2 from the germline V gene are SGHRS and YFSETQ. This CDR3 is built from 15 residues. The CDR3, as DNA: TGCGCCAGCAGCTTGAGAAAGGGGGCATCCTACGAGCAGTACGTC. Residues: CASSLRKGASYEQYV.